This T cell receptor (beta chain) was obtained from a study of blood T cell repertoires in COVID-19. Background on the study: The samples span acute and convalescent COVID-19 from the United States, Italy and Spain.

The table came from immunoSEQ multiplex PCR; TCRdb's copy has only in-frame clones and leaves some out. The sample lists 160,000 or so clones, roughly 80% occurring once. Remarks on this clone: The germline gene is not matched at one end of the junction; a read error may be the cause.

The receptor was isolated from a man aged 60-69 years with acute or convalescent COVID-19. The source material was peripheral blood.

CDR3 amino acids: CSASGHYEQYF. CDR3 in DNA: TGCAGCGCTAGCGGTCACTACGAGCAGTACTTC. This chain joins TRBV20-1 and TRBJ2-7, with 7 bases lining up with TRBD2. Germline CDR1 and CDR2: DFQATT and SNEGSKA (reference sequence). This CDR3 is 11 amino acids long.